Listed here are 20 T cell receptor beta chains from one sample, sequenced in a study of identical twins. TCRdb called the 5' RACE reads again in MiXCR, with one record for every CDR3 protein. This sample has about 530,000 distinct CDR3 sequences, with nearly 15% found just once. This same sample was also part of a study on yellow fever vaccine responses in identical twins.

What was sequenced was CD4+ T cells sorted from blood. These receptors all stem from a young woman in good health.

This sequence joins TRBV4-1 and TRBJ2-3; 9 positions agree with TRBD2. The V gene end was trimmed by 7 bases and the J gene end by 0 bases; junction bases not matched to a gene: 2. The CDR3 extends over 14 amino acids. Germline-derived CDR1 and CDR2 are MGHRA and YSYEKL. The CDR3 region has the DNA TGCGCCAGCACTAGCGGGGCTAGCACAGATACGCAGTATTTT. Protein sequence: CASTSGASTDTQYF.

The CDR3 is CASSQRERASPLHF. CDR3 bases: TGTGCCAGCAGTCAGCGGGAGAGGGCTTCACCCCTCCACTTT. This chain uses TRBV3-1 with TRBJ1-6; D remains unclear. Between the trimmed V and J ends, which lost 6 bases and 9 bases, there was a span of 15 bases. The CDR3 sequence is 14 residues long. Germline assignment: CDR1 LGHDT and CDR2 YNNKEL (reference sequence).

This clonotype has a handful of counts. The chain is built from TRBV7-9 and TRBJ1-2, with a possible D match to TRBD1 (6 bases). Germline V CDR1 and CDR2: SEHNR, FQNEAQ (reference sequence). This CDR3 spans 12 amino acids. Deletions cut 1 base from V and 11 bases from J, with 11 bases between. CDR3 sequence: CASSLGERGYTF. The CDR3 DNA follows: TGTGCCAGCAGCTTAGGAGAGAGGGGGTACACCTTC.

V gene TRBV25-1 combines with J gene TRBJ2-1; D is undetermined. V shed 3 bases and J shed 9 bases, with 9 bases lying between them. Germline CDR1 MGHDK, CDR2 SYGVNS. The CDR3 consists of 12 residues. This CDR3 reads CASSEQKTEQFF. Written as DNA, the CDR3 is TGTGCCAGCAGTGAGCAAAAAACTGAGCAGTTCTTC.

The V and J genes are TRBV7-9 and TRBJ2-7; 7 nucleotides match TRBD1. The CDR3 is 13 amino acids. Germline values: CDR1 SEHNR, CDR2 FQNEAQ (reference sequence). With 5 bases clipped from V and 5 bases from J, the junction kept 6 bases outside the gene matches. CDR3 DNA sequence: TGTGCCAGCAGCGTTGACAGGGTCAACGAGCAGTACGTC. It encodes CASSVDRVNEQYV.

This clonotype showed up just a few times. The chain links TRBV11-2 to TRBJ2-1, with D perhaps being TRBD1 or TRBD2 (5 bases each). This CDR3 is built from 14 residues. Germline V CDR1 and CDR2: SGHAT, FQNNGV. The V and J ends lost 5 bases and 10 bases respectively, with 18 bases between them. The DNA for the CDR3 is TGTGCCAGCAGCGCCGGGGCCCCAAGCCGAGAGCAGTTCTTC. This sequence encodes CASSAGAPSREQFF.

This clonotype has only a few counts. The V and J genes are TRBV7-9 and TRBJ2-3; TRBD2 aligns across 15 bases. The germline V gene has CDR1 SEHNR and CDR2 FQNEAQ (reference sequence). V shed 4 bases and J 7 bases; nucleotides not matched to a gene: 3. The CDR3 totals 15 residues. The CDR3: CASSSGTSGRNTQYF. The CDR3 DNA reads as TGTGCCAGCAGCTCCGGGACTAGCGGGAGGAATACGCAGTATTTT.

The rearrangement joins TRBV7-9 to TRBJ2-2, with TRBD1 identical over 8 bases. CDR1 is SEHNR, CDR2 FQNEAQ, per germline (reference sequence). J was trimmed by 6 bases and V by 1 base; bases with no gene match: 7. CDR3 length: 16 residues. The CDR3, as DNA: TGTGCCAGCAGCTTAGGCTCGGGACAGGCCCCCGGGGAGCTGTTTTTT. It encodes CASSLGSGQAPGELFF.

V usage is TRBV7-2 and J usage is TRBJ1-5; D possibly corresponds to TRBD1 (6 bases). V was shortened by 1 base and J by 6 bases, with 13 bases between the two germline ends. The germline gives CDR1 SGHTA, CDR2 FQGNSA. This CDR3 has 15 amino acids. The CDR3 is CASSLGGQGFQPQHF. In DNA, the CDR3 is TGTGCCAGCAGCTTAGGGGGGCAGGGGTTTCAGCCCCAGCATTTT.

The chain combines TRBV14 with TRBJ2-5, with 9 bases fitting TRBD1. The V and J ends lost 4 bases and 4 bases, in that order; junction bases with no gene match: 7. From germline, CDR1 is SGHDN and CDR2 FVKESK. There are 15 residues in the CDR3. The CDR3 loop is CASSRDRELAETQYF. Written as DNA, the CDR3 is TGTGCCAGCAGCCGGGACAGGGAACTCGCAGAGACCCAGTACTTC.

This clonotype was found once. The rearrangement uses TRBV19 and TRBJ2-1; D ambiguous. This CDR3 has 13 amino acids. CDR1 LNHDA and CDR2 SQIVND come from the germline V gene (reference sequence). V was pared by 2 bases and J by 4 bases, with 6 bases between. The CDR3 bases are TGTGCCAGTAGTATAAGCCGATACAATGAGCAGTTCTTC. It encodes CASSISRYNEQFF.

This clonotype was counted a few times. This CDR3 reads CASSVGRGDEQFF. In DNA, the CDR3 is TGTGCCAGCAGTGTCGGACGAGGGGATGAGCAGTTCTTC. The chain uses TRBV12-3 or TRBV12-4 and TRBJ2-1; perhaps D is TRBD1 or TRBD2 (5 bases each). This CDR3 spans 13 amino acids. V lost 5 bases, J lost 8 bases, and 13 bases lay in between.

The chain couples TRBV5-1 to TRBJ2-3; the D call may be TRBD1 or TRBD2 (5 bases each). Trimming shortened V by 0 bases and J by 1 base, and 18 bases separated the two germline ends. This CDR3 region has 18 residues. In germline, CDR1 is SGHRS, CDR2 YFSETQ. CDR3 sequence: CASSLGGSHILRTDTQYF. CDR3 sequence (DNA): TGCGCCAGCAGCTTGGGGGGGAGCCACATACTCCGCACAGATACGCAGTATTTT.

This clonotype was seen repeatedly, ten times or more. The V and J genes are TRBV4-1 and TRBJ1-6; no firm D call. Germline CDR1 MGHRA, CDR2 YSYEKL. The V end was cut by 1 base, the J end by 8 bases, with 3 bases between. The CDR3 extends over 12 amino acids. For the CDR3, the DNA is TGCGCCAGCAGCCAAGGCTATTCACCCCTCCACTTT. Protein: CASSQGYSPLHF.

J is TRBJ2-2 and V is TRBV7-6; 9 bases agree with TRBD1. The CDR3 runs 15 residues. V was pared by 5 bases and J by 4 bases, with 5 bases of the junction left unmatched. Germline V CDR1 and CDR2: SGHVS, FNYEAQ. The CDR3 reads CASSAQGAPTGELFF. The DNA for the CDR3 is TGTGCCAGCAGCGCACAGGGGGCGCCCACCGGGGAGCTGTTTTTT.

This clonotype has only a few counts. The rearrangement uses TRBV11-2 and TRBJ2-7; 10 bases are a match to TRBD1. CDR3 length: 14 amino acids. CDR1 and CDR2 (germline): SGHAT, FQNNGV. V dropped 5 bases and J dropped 7; count of bases not matched to a gene: 8. CDR3 sequence reads: CASSPGQGVGEQYV. In DNA form, the CDR3 reads TGTGCCAGCAGCCCCGGACAGGGGGTGGGGGAGCAGTACGTC.

CDR3 protein: CASSPGHRGEQFF. CDR3 coding DNA: TGTGCCAGCAGTCCGGGCCACAGGGGTGAGCAGTTCTTC. This sequence joins TRBV28 and TRBJ2-1, with 7 positions matching TRBD1. Germline CDR1 and CDR2: MDHEN and SYDVKM. The trim removed 5 bases at V and 9 bases at J, leaving 7 bases unmatched. The CDR3 extends over 13 amino acids.

This clonotype was seen ten or more times. The gene calls are TRBV11-2 and TRBJ2-6; TRBD1 is a possible D gene (5 bases). Between the trimmed V and J ends, which lost 0 bases and 0 bases, there was a span of 9 bases. CDR1 and CDR2 (germline): SGHAT, FQNNGV. The CDR3 has 17 residues. CDR3: CASSLDPQVSGANVLTF. The CDR3 nucleotides are TGTGCCAGCAGCTTAGACCCACAGGTCTCTGGGGCCAACGTCCTGACTTTC. The variable domain in full, with the rest retrieved from reference TRBV11-2 and TRBJ2-6, is EAGVAQSPRYKIIEKRQSVAFWCNPISGHATLYWYQQILGQGPKLLIQFQNNGVVDDSQLPKDRFSAERLKGVDSTLKIQPAKLEDSAVYLCASSLDPQVSGANVLTFGAGSRLTVL.

The chain couples TRBV12-3 or TRBV12-4 to TRBJ2-1; TRBD1 agrees at 10 bases. This CDR3 contains 15 residues. Trimming at V came to 10 bases and at J to 9 bases, leaving 15 bases not matched to a gene. CDR3 sequence: CANRAGTGAVGEQFF. The CDR3 DNA reads TGTGCCAACAGAGCCGGGACAGGGGCTGTTGGTGAGCAGTTCTTC.

In this sample, this clonotype turned up many times. The chain joins TRBV7-9 to TRBJ2-2, with D tentatively TRBD1 or TRBD2 (5 bases each). The CDR3 covers 13 residues. Germline assignment: CDR1 SEHNR and CDR2 FQNEAQ (reference sequence). The V end lost 5 bases, the J end lost 4 bases, and 8 bases lay between the germline ends. The CDR3: CASSPGPTGELFF. The CDR3 DNA follows: TGTGCCAGCAGCCCGGGACCCACCGGGGAGCTGTTTTTT. Based on the CDR3 plus reference TRBV7-9 and TRBJ2-2, the full variable domain is DTGVSQNPRHKITKRGQNVTFRCDPISEHNRLYWYRQTLGQGPEFLTYFQNEAQLEKSRLLSDRFSAERPKGSFSTLEIQRTEQGDSAMYLCASSPGPTGELFFGEGSRLTVL.